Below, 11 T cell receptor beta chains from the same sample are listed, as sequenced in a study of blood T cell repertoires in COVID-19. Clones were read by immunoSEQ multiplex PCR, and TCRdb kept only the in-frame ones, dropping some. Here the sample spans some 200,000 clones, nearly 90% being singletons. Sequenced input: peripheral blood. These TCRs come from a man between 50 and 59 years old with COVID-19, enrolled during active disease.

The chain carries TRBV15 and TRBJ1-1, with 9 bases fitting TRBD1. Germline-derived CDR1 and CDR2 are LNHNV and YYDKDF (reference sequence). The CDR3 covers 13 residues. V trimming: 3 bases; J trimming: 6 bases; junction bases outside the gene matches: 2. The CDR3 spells CATSRRTGAEAFF. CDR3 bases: TGTGCCACCAGCAGGCGGACAGGGGCTGAAGCTTTCTTT.

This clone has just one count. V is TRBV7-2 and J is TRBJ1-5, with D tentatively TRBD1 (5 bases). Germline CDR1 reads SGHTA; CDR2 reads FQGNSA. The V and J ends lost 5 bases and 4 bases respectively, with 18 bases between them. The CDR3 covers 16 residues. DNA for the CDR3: TGTGCCAGCAGCCTATTTATCCAGGGAGGAAATCAGCCCCAGCATTTT. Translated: CASSLFIQGGNQPQHF.

CDR3 DNA: TGTGCCACCAGGACAGGGGCAATAAATGGCTACACCTTC. This encodes CATRTGAINGYTF. J is TRBJ1-2 and V is TRBV15; 8 bases fit TRBD1. The CDR3 consists of 13 residues. The ends lost 6 bases at V and 6 bases at J; junction bases unmatched: 6. The germline gives CDR1 LNHNV, CDR2 YYDKDF (reference sequence).

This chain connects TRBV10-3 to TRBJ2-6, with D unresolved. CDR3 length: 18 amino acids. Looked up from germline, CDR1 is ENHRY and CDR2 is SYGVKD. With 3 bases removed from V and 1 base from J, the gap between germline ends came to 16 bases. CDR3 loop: CAISDPFGEFSGANVLTF. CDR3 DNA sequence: TGTGCCATCAGTGACCCATTCGGAGAGTTTTCTGGGGCCAACGTCCTGACTTTC.

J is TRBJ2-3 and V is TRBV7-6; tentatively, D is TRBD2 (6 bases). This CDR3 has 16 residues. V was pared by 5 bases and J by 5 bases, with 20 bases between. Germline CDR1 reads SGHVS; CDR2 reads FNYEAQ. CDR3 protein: CASSGFSGASLDTQYF. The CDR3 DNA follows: TGTGCCAGCAGCGGATTTAGCGGAGCGAGCTTAGATACGCAGTATTTT.

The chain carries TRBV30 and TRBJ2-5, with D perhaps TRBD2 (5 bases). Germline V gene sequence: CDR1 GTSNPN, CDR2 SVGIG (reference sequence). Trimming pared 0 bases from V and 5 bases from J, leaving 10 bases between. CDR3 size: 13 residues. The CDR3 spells CAWSVRERETQYF. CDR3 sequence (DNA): TGTGCCTGGAGTGTAAGGGAGCGGGAGACCCAGTACTTC. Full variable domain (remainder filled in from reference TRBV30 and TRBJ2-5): SQTIHQWPATLVQPVGSPLSLECTVEGTSNPNLYWYRQAAGRGLQLLFYSVGIGQISSEVPQNLSASRPQDRQFILSSKKLLLSDSGFYLCAWSVRERETQYFGPGTRLLVL.

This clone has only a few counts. CDR3 coding DNA: TGTGCCAGTACTGGAGGGGGCCCTACCTACGAGCAGTACTTC. This codes for CASTGGGPTYEQYF. V and J are TRBV19 and TRBJ2-7, with D perhaps matching TRBD1 (7 bases). The V gene's germline CDR1 is LNHDA and CDR2 SQIVND (reference sequence). CDR3 length: 14 residues. Trimming cost V 7 bases and J 2 bases, with 15 bases left between them.

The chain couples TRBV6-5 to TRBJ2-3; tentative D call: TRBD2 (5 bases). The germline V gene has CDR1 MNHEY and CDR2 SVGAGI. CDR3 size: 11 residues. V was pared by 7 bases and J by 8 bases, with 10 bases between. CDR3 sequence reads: CASKEEGTQYF. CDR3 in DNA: TGTGCCAGCAAAGAAGAGGGTACGCAGTATTTT.

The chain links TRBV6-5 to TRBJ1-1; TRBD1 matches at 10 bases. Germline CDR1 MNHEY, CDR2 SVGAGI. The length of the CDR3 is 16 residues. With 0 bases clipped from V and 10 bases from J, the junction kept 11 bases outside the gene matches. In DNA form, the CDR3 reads TGTGCCAGCAGTTACTCGAGACCTCCGGGACAGGGGACAGCTTTCTTT. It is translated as CASSYSRPPGQGTAFF.

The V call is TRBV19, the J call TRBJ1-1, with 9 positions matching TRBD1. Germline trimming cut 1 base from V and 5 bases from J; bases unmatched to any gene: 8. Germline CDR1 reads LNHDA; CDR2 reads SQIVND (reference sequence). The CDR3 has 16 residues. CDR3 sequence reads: CASSIGGTGLGTEAFF. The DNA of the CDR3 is TGTGCCAGTAGTATAGGCGGGACAGGGTTAGGAACTGAAGCTTTCTTT.

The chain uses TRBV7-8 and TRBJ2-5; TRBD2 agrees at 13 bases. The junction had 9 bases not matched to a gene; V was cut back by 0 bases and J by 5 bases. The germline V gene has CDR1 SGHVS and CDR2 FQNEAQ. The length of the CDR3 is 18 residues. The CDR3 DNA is TGTGCCAGCAGCTTAGCATGGGTGACTAGCGGGGGGTGGGAGACCCAGTACTTC. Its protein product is CASSLAWVTSGGWETQYF.